This T cell receptor (beta chain) was captured in a study of blood T cell repertoires in COVID-19. Study summary: From T cells, B-cell-depleted T cells, or PBMCs came the material, which was cDNA or gDNA.

Germline values: CDR1 LNHNV, CDR2 YYDKDF (reference sequence). V lost 1 base, J lost 4 bases, and 8 bases lay in between. CDR3 size: 14 residues. Generated by immunoSEQ multiplex PCR, the TCRdb table keeps only in-frame clones and is missing some. The profile shows about 81,000 clones, roughly four fifths of them singletons. This clone was found once. The sample taken for sequencing was peripheral blood. V and J are TRBV15 and TRBJ2-1; D possibly corresponds to TRBD1 (6 bases). The source is a human donor in a cohort sampled during active COVID-19. The CDR3 here is CATSRGQAYNEQFF. The CDR3 region has the DNA TGTGCCACCAGCAGAGGACAGGCGTACAATGAGCAGTTCTTC.